The T cell receptor beta chain described here comes from a study of blood T cells in healthy people across ages. General study findings and limits: Aged donors had fewer naive CD4+ cells and lower diversity than long-lived donors.

The CDR3 is made up of 14 amino acids. Per germline, CDR1 SGHTA and CDR2 FQGNSA. On this clonotype: The antigen is undetermined.

PCR was performed a second time for roughly 7 to 11 cycles using a sample-barcoded 5' primer and a J-beta primer mix. Each TCR beta cDNA got a 12-nucleotide random molecular identifier. From the 5' RACE reads, TCRdb called clonotypes with MiXCR, one entry per CDR3 protein. Here the sample spans about 1.6 million distinct CDR3 sequences, 34% being singletons. The chain is built from TRBV7-2 and TRBJ2-5, with TRBD2 identical over 7 bases. TRBJ2-7 explains the end of the DNA better; the J call may be wrong. The sequence was obtained from a young woman in good health. The sequencing sample was made of blood. CDR3: CASSLGRLAIEQYF. For the CDR3, the DNA is TGTGCCAGCAGCTTAGGGAGACTAGCTATCGAGCAGTACTTC.